This paragraph covers one TCR beta chain sequence. Its antigen is unknown. Individual cDNA molecules received unique molecular identifiers. TCRdb processed the 5' RACE reads anew with MiXCR; each CDR3 protein has one entry. This sample has over 80,000 distinct CDR3 sequences, with 11% to 15% found just once. V lost 5 bases and J 11 bases, leaving 21 bases between the germline ends. The CDR3 runs to 14 residues. In germline, CDR1 is SEHNR, CDR2 FQNEAQ (reference sequence). The data belong to a study of early T cells in non-severe SARS-CoV-2 infection. Study summary: Chains were not paired, and sequencing was done on bulk RNA from unsorted whole blood.

Study results and caveats: Database matching using VDJdb favored anti-spike CD8 responses, with private and CD4 specificities left missing.

J is TRBJ1-1 and V is TRBV7-9; D unresolved. This TCR was sampled from an adult who was a healthcare worker with PCR-confirmed SARS-CoV-2 infection or an uninfected control (not recorded which). The sample was whole blood. The CDR3 region is CASSLLPGPLWAFF. CDR3 bases: TGTGCCAGCAGCCTCCTCCCTGGACCGTTGTGGGCTTTCTTT.